The 29 T cell receptor beta chains below all came from one sample that was sequenced in a study of OX40 agonist ivuxolimab in advanced cancers. Using immunoSEQ multiplex PCR, the repertoire was profiled, and TCRdb retains in-frame clones only, with some absent. The sample holds under 90,000 clones, more than 70% seen once. The sequencing here drew on CD4+ or CD8+ T cells sorted from blood, taken in a trial of the OX40 agonist ivuxolimab. Receptors originate from an adult with an advanced solid tumor such as melanoma, head and neck, liver or kidney cancer.

This clone was detected only once. V and J are TRBV7-3 and TRBJ2-3; no clear D. Looked up from germline, CDR1 is SGHTA and CDR2 is FQGTGA. This CDR3 spans 16 amino acids. V lost 1 base to trimming and J lost 1 base, with 12 bases between them. CDR3 nucleotides: TGTGCCAGCAGCTTAAGGGCCGCCCCAGGCACAGATACGCAGTATTTT. It codes for CASSLRAAPGTDTQYF.

This clone was observed once. The CDR3 bases are TGTGCCACTACGAATAATTTCAAAGAGACCCAGTACTTC. Protein product: CATTNNFKETQYF. V is TRBV6-6 and J is TRBJ2-5; D is unclear. Trimming took off 10 bases at V and 3 bases at J, with 15 bases between the two ends. CDR3 length equals 13 residues. Germline values: CDR1 MNHNY, CDR2 SVGAGI (reference sequence).

This rearrangement joins TRBV18 to TRBJ2-1; no definite D call. The V end was cut by 1 base, the J end by 4 bases, with 2 bases between. CDR3 length: 12 residues. Germline V CDR1 and CDR2: KGHSH, LQKENI. CDR3 in amino acids: CASSPQYNEQFF. The CDR3 region has the DNA TGTGCCAGCTCACCACAATACAATGAGCAGTTCTTC.

The rearrangement uses TRBV7-2 and TRBJ2-7; D possibly matches TRBD1 or TRBD2 (5 bases each). Trimming left V 5 bases short and J 3 bases short, with 14 bases between. This CDR3 contains 14 residues. CDR1 is SGHTA and CDR2 is FQGNSA in the germline V gene. The CDR3 sequence: CASSPGAGIYEQYV. The CDR3 region has the DNA TGTGCCAGCAGCCCCGGGGCGGGTATCTACGAGCAGTACGTC.

CDR3 loop: CARIHTGRRYSYEQYV. CDR3 coding DNA: TGCGCCAGAATTCACACTGGCAGGCGATATTCCTACGAGCAGTACGTC. V usage is TRBV23-1 and J usage is TRBJ2-7; D is undetermined. TRBV23-1 is flagged as an ORF with uncertain function. Trimming pared 9 bases from V and 1 base from J, leaving 22 bases between. The CDR3 totals 16 residues.

The chain uses TRBV6-4 and TRBJ1-5; no definite D call. Trimming removed 4 bases from V and 2 bases from J, with 9 bases in between. CDR3 length: 14 amino acids. The germline V gene encodes CDR1 MRHNA and CDR2 SNTAGT. Written as DNA, the CDR3 is TGTGCCAGCAGTGCGGTATGGGGCAATCAGCCCCAGCATTTT. This codes for CASSAVWGNQPQHF.

The CDR3 DNA is TGTGCCAGCGGGCTAGCTAAGGGTGAGCAGTTCTTC. Its translation is CASGLAKGEQFF. V and J are TRBV7-3 and TRBJ2-1; possible D gene TRBD2, 5 bases. The germline V gene encodes CDR1 SGHTA and CDR2 FQGTGA. Trimming took 8 bases from V and 9 from J, leaving 14 bases between them. CDR3 length: 12 residues. Complete variable domain (other parts from reference TRBV7-3 and TRBJ2-1): GAGVSQTPSNKVTEKGKYVELRCDPISGHTALYWYRQSLGQGPEFLIYFQGTGAADDSGLPNDRFFAVRPEGSVSTLKIQRTERGDSAVYLCASGLAKGEQFFGPGTRLTVL.

The chain combines TRBV16 with TRBJ2-3; 9 positions agree with TRBD2. CDR3 length: 14 residues. Germline-derived CDR1 and CDR2 are KGHSY and FQNENV. The ends lost 4 bases at V and 6 bases at J; junction bases unmatched: 5. The CDR3 protein is CASSPGLALDTQYF. CDR3 DNA: TGTGCCAGCAGCCCGGGACTAGCCCTGGATACGCAGTATTTT.

The V gene is TRBV5-5, the J gene TRBJ1-1, with D uncertain. The V gene lost 4 bases and the J gene lost 8 bases, with 15 bases spanning the gap. The CDR3 sequence is 13 residues long. Germline V gene sequence: CDR1 SGHKS, CDR2 YYEKEE (reference sequence). The CDR3 region has the DNA TGTGCCAGCAGCCCGTCTCTCCTGGGGGAAGCTTTCTTT. Protein: CASSPSLLGEAFF.

This chain uses TRBV28 with TRBJ1-1, with 10 bases aligning to TRBD1. The germline CDR1 and CDR2 sequences are MDHEN and SYDVKM. Unmatched junction bases numbered 8, after V lost 5 bases and J lost 5 bases. This CDR3 comprises 15 residues. CDR3 residues: CASSPGTGAETEAFF. In nucleotides, the CDR3 is TGTGCCAGCAGTCCCGGGACAGGGGCGGAAACTGAAGCTTTCTTT.

The rearrangement links TRBV5-1 to TRBJ2-1, with TRBD1 identical over 10 bases. The CDR3 runs 15 residues. V shed 2 bases, J shed 5 bases, and the junction held 4 bases outside the gene matches. Germline V lookup: CDR1 SGHRS, CDR2 YFSETQ. CDR3 residues: CASSFGQGGHNEQFF. The CDR3, as DNA: TGCGCCAGCAGCTTCGGACAGGGGGGGCACAATGAGCAGTTCTTC.

The chain recombines TRBV5-6 with TRBJ1-4; D is unclear. The germline V gene encodes CDR1 SGHDT and CDR2 YYEEEE. The CDR3 loop spans 13 amino acids. V gave up 1 base and J gave up 4 bases, with 5 bases separating them. CDR3 in amino acids: CASSLLGNEKLFF. CDR3 coding DNA: TGTGCCAGCAGCTTGTTAGGTAATGAAAAACTGTTTTTT.

The chain carries TRBV5-6 and TRBJ1-5; 10 bases agree with TRBD1. V was clipped by 6 bases and J by 9 bases; unmatched bases: 6. The CDR3 totals 13 residues. Germline V gene lookup returns CDR1 SGHDT and CDR2 YYEEEE. CDR3 sequence reads: CASTGQGWLPQHF. CDR3 nucleotides: TGTGCCAGCACGGGACAGGGGTGGTTGCCCCAGCATTTT.

The chain carries TRBV18 and TRBJ2-2; 7 positions match TRBD2. The germline V gene has CDR1 KGHSH and CDR2 LQKENI. CDR3 size: 16 residues. V gave up 4 bases and J gave up 0 bases; unmatched junction bases: 5. The CDR3 sequence: CASSRPGGPNTGELFF. CDR3 nucleotides: TGTGCCAGCTCACGCCCGGGGGGTCCGAACACCGGGGAGCTGTTTTTT.

The V call is TRBV30, the J call TRBJ2-1; D ambiguous. The CDR3 loop spans 13 amino acids. V lost 4 bases and J lost 0, with 7 bases in between. Germline values: CDR1 GTSNPN, CDR2 SVGIG (reference sequence). The CDR3: CAWKLSSYNEQFF. DNA of the CDR3: TGTGCCTGGAAACTAAGCTCCTACAATGAGCAGTTCTTC.

This rearrangement joins TRBV10-2 to TRBJ1-1; maybe TRBD1 (5 bases). This CDR3 spans 13 amino acids. The germline CDR1 and CDR2 sequences are WSHSY and SAAADI. V lost 6 bases to trimming and J lost 1 base, with 9 bases between them. The CDR3 DNA follows: TGCGCCAGCAGACAGGCCCCGAACACTGAAGCTTTCTTT. Protein: CASRQAPNTEAFF.

The chain is built from TRBV6-5 and TRBJ1-2, with unresolved D. With 6 bases removed from V and 4 bases from J, the gap between germline ends came to 18 bases. Germline CDR1 and CDR2: MNHEY and SVGAGI. CDR3 size: 15 residues. CDR3 DNA sequence: TGTGCCAGCAGCCCGCTATCAAGTTTTAGCTATGGCTACACCTTC. Its protein is CASSPLSSFSYGYTF.

The genes are TRBV9 and TRBJ2-5, with a tentative D call TRBD2 (6 bases). Germline values: CDR1 SGDLS, CDR2 YYNGEE. The V end lost 3 bases, the J end lost 5 bases, and 17 bases lay between the germline ends. This CDR3 is 15 amino acids long. CDR3 region: CASSGGSSARETQYF. Here the CDR3 DNA reads TGTGCCAGCAGCGGTGGATCTAGCGCACGGGAGACCCAGTACTTC.

This clone came up once. The V call is TRBV11-2, the J call TRBJ2-1, with 10 bases aligning to TRBD2. Germline lookup yields CDR1 SGHAT and CDR2 FQNNGV. V shed 0 bases and J 7 bases; nucleotides not matched to a gene: 6. This CDR3 has 16 residues. The CDR3 nucleotides read TGTGCCAGCAGCTTAGATCCGGGACTAGCGAGGAATGAGCAGTTCTTC. It yields the protein CASSLDPGLARNEQFF.

The table lists this clone with a count of one. The J gene is TRBJ1-1, the V gene TRBV5-1; D is unresolved. This CDR3 has 14 residues. The germline gives CDR1 SGHRS, CDR2 YFSETQ. The germline V and J ends were trimmed by 4 bases and 1 base, with 11 bases remaining between them. CDR3: CASSLGYKNTEAFF. The CDR3 region has the DNA TGCGCCAGCAGCCTTGGTTATAAGAACACTGAAGCTTTCTTT.

The chain has TRBV6-5 and TRBJ1-2, with TRBD1 identical over 8 bases. The ends lost 6 bases at V and 6 bases at J; junction bases unmatched: 9. This CDR3 is 14 amino acids long. Germline V lookup: CDR1 MNHEY, CDR2 SVGAGI. CDR3 in amino acids: CASSPGQGGDGYTF. The CDR3 region has the DNA TGTGCCAGCAGCCCCGGACAGGGTGGGGATGGCTACACCTTC.

The chain is built from TRBV18 and TRBJ1-5; a weak D match, TRBD1 (6 bases). V lost 6 bases to trimming and J lost 5 bases, with 14 bases between them. CDR3 length: 14 amino acids. CDR1 is KGHSH and CDR2 is LQKENI in the germline V gene. CDR3 in DNA: TGTGCCAGCTCGCTAGGGGGACTGGATCAGCCCCAGCATTTT. Protein product: CASSLGGLDQPQHF.

In this sample, this clone turned up once. V gene TRBV6-5 combines with J gene TRBJ1-1; D not resolved. V dropped 4 bases and J dropped 1 base, with 10 bases sitting between them. Germline lookup yields CDR1 MNHEY and CDR2 SVGAGI. There are 14 residues in the CDR3. The CDR3, as DNA: TGTGCCAGCAGTTTAGGACGGGAGAACACTGAAGCTTTCTTT. This encodes CASSLGRENTEAFF.

This rearrangement joins TRBV5-1 to TRBJ1-1; 7 bases match TRBD1. The germline CDR1 and CDR2 sequences are SGHRS and YFSETQ. The trim removed 4 bases at V and 5 bases at J, leaving 8 bases unmatched. The CDR3 has 14 residues. The CDR3 nucleotides are TGCGCCAGCAGCGCATCCAGGGGGAGGACTGAAGCTTTCTTT. Translating gives CASSASRGRTEAFF.

The V call is TRBV7-2, the J call TRBJ2-1; TRBD2 aligns across 8 bases. The CDR3 has 18 amino acids. V lost 6 bases to trimming and J lost 0 bases; unmatched junction nucleotides: 13. The germline V gene has CDR1 SGHTA and CDR2 FQGNSA. CDR3 sequence reads: CASRPGLGPPSSYNEQFF. The DNA for the CDR3 is TGTGCCAGCAGGCCGGGACTAGGGCCACCCAGCTCCTACAATGAGCAGTTCTTC.

The CDR3 DNA reads as TGTGCCAGCAGTTACGAGGGCAGGGGGCTAACCGGGGAGCTGTTTTTT. Its translation: CASSYEGRGLTGELFF. The chain links TRBV6-6 to TRBJ2-2; 8 bases agree with TRBD1. The germline CDR1 and CDR2 sequences are MNHNY and SVGAGI (reference sequence). V dropped 2 bases and J dropped 5; count of bases not matched to a gene: 7. CDR3 length: 16 amino acids.

V is TRBV4-1 and J is TRBJ1-2; D gene uncertain. Trimming stripped 3 bases from V and 4 bases from J, with 24 bases between. The germline V gene encodes CDR1 MGHRA and CDR2 YSYEKL. CDR3 length: 18 residues. CDR3 protein: CASSHQKRAGPPAYGYTF. DNA of the CDR3: TGCGCCAGCAGCCATCAAAAAAGGGCCGGGCCCCCTGCCTATGGCTACACCTTC.

The chain recombines TRBV5-1 with TRBJ2-1; either TRBD1 or TRBD2 may fit D (5 bases each). Germline V gene lookup returns CDR1 SGHRS and CDR2 YFSETQ. Trimming removed 5 bases from V and 16 bases from J, with 25 bases in between. This CDR3 spans 14 amino acids. DNA for the CDR3: TGCGCCAGCAGGGACAACACCGGGGAACAATTAGGATTCTTC. This translates into CASRDNTGEQLGFF. The variable domain in full, with the rest retrieved from reference TRBV5-1 and TRBJ2-1, is KAGVTQTPRYLIKTRGQQVTLSCSPISGHRSVSWYQQTPGQGLQFLFEYFSETQRNKGNFPGRFSGRQFSNSRSEMNVSTLELGDSALYLCASRDNTGEQLGFFGPGTRLTVL.

This clone was seen many times. The chain couples TRBV30 to TRBJ2-7; 11 nucleotides align to TRBD2. Unmatched junction bases numbered 1, after V lost 2 bases and J lost 7 bases. The CDR3 is made up of 12 amino acids. Looked up from germline, CDR1 is GTSNPN and CDR2 is SVGIG (reference sequence). CDR3: CAWSRTSGEQYF. CDR3 DNA: TGTGCCTGGAGTCGGACTAGCGGGGAGCAGTACTTC.